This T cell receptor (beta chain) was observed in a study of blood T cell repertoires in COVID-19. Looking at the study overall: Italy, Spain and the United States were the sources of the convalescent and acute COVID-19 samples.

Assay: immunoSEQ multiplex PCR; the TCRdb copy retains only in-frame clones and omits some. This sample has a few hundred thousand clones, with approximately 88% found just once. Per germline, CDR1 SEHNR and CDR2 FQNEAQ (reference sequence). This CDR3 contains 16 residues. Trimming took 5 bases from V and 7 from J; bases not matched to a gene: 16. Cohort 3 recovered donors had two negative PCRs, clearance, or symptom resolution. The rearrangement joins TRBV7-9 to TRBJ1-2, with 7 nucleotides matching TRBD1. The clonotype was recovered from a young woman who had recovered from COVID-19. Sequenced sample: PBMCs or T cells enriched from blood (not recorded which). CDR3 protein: CASSNEDRQGVTGYTF. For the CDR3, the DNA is TGTGCCAGCAGCAACGAGGACAGGCAGGGGGTGACTGGCTACACCTTC.